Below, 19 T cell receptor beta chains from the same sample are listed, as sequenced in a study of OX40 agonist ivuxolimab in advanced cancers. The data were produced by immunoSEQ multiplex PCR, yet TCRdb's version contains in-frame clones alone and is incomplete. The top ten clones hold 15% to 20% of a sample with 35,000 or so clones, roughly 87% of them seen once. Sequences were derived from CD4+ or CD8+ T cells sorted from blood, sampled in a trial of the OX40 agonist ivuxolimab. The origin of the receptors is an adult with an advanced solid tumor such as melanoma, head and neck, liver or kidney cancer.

In nucleotides, the CDR3 is TGTGCCAGCTCACCAGGTGACAGGGTCCACGAGCAGTACTTC. This codes for CASSPGDRVHEQYF. V is TRBV18 and J is TRBJ2-7; 7 nucleotides line up with TRBD1. Germline V gene sequence: CDR1 KGHSH, CDR2 LQKENI. The J segment lost 5 bases and the V segment lost 2 bases, leaving 6 bases of the junction unmatched. The CDR3 contains 14 residues. The entire variable domain, with the rest obtained from reference TRBV18 and TRBJ2-7, is as follows: NAGVMQNPRHLVRRRGQEARLRCSPMKGHSHVYWYRQLPEEGLKFMVYLQKENIIDESGMPKERFSAEFPKEGPSILRIQQVVRGDSAAYFCASSPGDRVHEQYFGPGTRLTVT.

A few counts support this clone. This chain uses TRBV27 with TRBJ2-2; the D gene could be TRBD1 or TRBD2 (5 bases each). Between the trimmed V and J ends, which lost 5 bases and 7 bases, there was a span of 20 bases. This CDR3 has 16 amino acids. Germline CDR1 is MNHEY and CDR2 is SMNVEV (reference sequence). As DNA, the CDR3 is TGTGCCAGCAGTCTACCCCCCGGGGCCCCAGGCGGGGAGCTGTTTTTT. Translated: CASSLPPGAPGGELFF.

CDR3 sequence reads: CASSTGETVYNQPQHF. CDR3 nucleotide sequence: TGTGCCAGCAGCACAGGGGAGACAGTTTACAATCAGCCCCAGCATTTT. The V call is TRBV7-9, the J call TRBJ1-5; TRBD1 aligns across 7 bases. The CDR3 loop spans 16 amino acids. V was clipped by 5 bases and J by 3 bases; unmatched bases: 10. Germline V gene data show CDR1 as SEHNR and CDR2 as FQNEAQ (reference sequence). Full variable domain (missing parts from reference TRBV7-9 and TRBJ1-5): DTGVSQNPRHKITKRGQNVTFRCDPISEHNRLYWYRQTLGQGPEFLTYFQNEAQLEKSRLLSDRFSAERPKGSFSTLEIQRTEQGDSAMYLCASSTGETVYNQPQHFGDGTRLSIL.

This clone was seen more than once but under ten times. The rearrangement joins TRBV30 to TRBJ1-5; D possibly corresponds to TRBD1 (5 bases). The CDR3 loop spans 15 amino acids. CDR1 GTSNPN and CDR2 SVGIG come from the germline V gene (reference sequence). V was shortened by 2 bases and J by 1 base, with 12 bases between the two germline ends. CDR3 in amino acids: CAWSSGTASNQPQHF. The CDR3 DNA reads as TGTGCCTGGAGTTCCGGGACGGCAAGCAATCAGCCCCAGCATTTT.

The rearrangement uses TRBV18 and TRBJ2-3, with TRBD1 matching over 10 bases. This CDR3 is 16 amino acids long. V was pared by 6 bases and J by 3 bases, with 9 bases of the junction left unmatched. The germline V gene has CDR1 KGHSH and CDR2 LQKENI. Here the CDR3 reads CASSQTSGQGTDTQYF. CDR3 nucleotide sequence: TGTGCCAGCTCTCAAACATCGGGACAGGGGACAGATACGCAGTATTTT.

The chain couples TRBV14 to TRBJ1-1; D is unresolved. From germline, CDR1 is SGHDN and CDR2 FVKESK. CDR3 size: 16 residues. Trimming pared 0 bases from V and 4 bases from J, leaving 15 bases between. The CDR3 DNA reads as TGTGCCAGCAGCCAAGAATATGCTATCGATTCCACTGAAGCTTTCTTT. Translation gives CASSQEYAIDSTEAFF.

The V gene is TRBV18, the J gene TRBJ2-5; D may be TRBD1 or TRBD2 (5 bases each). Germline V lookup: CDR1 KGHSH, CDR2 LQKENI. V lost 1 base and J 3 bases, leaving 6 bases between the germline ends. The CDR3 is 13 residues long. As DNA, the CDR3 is TGTGCCAGCTCACCACGAGGGGAAGAGACCCAGTACTTC. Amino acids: CASSPRGEETQYF.

Written as DNA, the CDR3 is TGCGCCAGCAGTGAGAGGTCCTTTTGGGCTTCACCCCTCCACTTT. It codes for CASSERSFWASPLHF. The chain recombines TRBV10-2 with TRBJ1-6; D is unresolved. The germline V gene has CDR1 WSHSY and CDR2 SAAADI. CDR3 length: 15 amino acids. Deletions cut 2 bases from V and 9 bases from J, with 14 bases between.

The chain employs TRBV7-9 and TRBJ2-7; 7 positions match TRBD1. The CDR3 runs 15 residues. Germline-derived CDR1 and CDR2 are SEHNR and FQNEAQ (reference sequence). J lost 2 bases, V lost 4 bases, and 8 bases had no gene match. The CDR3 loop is CASSSPTGNPYEQYF. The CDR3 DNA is TGTGCCAGCAGCTCCCCGACAGGGAACCCCTACGAGCAGTACTTC.

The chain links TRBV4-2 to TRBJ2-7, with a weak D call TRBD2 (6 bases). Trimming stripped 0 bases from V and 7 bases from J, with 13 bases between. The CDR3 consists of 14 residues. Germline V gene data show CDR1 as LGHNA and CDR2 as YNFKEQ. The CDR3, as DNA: TGTGCCAGCAGCCAAGAAGGCCAGGACTATGAGCAGTACTTC. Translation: CASSQEGQDYEQYF.

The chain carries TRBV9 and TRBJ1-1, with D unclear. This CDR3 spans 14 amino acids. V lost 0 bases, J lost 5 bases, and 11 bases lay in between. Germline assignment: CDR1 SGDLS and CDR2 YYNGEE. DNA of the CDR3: TGTGCCAGCAGCGTAGTACTGCGGCCGACTGAAGCTTTCTTT. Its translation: CASSVVLRPTEAFF.

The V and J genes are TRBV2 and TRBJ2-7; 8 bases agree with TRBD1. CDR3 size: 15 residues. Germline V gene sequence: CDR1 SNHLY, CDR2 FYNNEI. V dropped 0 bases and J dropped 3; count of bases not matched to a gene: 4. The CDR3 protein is CASSEAGQVNYEQYF. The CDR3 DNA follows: TGTGCCAGCAGTGAAGCGGGACAGGTGAACTACGAGCAGTACTTC.

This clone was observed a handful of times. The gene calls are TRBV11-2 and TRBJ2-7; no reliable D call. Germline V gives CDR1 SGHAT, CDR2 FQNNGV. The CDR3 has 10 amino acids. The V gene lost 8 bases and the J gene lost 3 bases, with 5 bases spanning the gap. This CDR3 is CASGVYEQYF. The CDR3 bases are TGTGCCAGCGGGGTCTACGAGCAGTACTTC.

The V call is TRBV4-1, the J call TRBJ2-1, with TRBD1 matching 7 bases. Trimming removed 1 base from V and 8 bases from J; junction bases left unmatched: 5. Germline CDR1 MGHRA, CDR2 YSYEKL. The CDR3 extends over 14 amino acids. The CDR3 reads CASSQGKGAHEQFF. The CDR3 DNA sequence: TGCGCCAGCAGCCAAGGGAAGGGGGCGCATGAGCAGTTCTTC.

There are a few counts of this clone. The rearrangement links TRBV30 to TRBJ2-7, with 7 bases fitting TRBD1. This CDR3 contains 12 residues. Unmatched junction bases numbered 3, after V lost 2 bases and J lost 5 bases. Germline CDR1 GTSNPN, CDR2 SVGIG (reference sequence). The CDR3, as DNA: TGTGCCTGGAGTCCACAGGGGAACGAGCAGTACTTC. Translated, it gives CAWSPQGNEQYF.

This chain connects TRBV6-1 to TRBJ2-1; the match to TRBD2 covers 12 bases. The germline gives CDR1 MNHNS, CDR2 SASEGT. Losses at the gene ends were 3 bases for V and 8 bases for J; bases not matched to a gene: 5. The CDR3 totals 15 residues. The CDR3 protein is CASSELAGGRDEQFF. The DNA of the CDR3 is TGTGCCAGCAGTGAGCTAGCGGGGGGGCGGGATGAGCAGTTCTTC.

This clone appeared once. CDR3 bases: TGTGCCAGCAGCTGGGACAGGGGGTTCATGAACACTGAAGCTTTCTTT. Translating gives CASSWDRGFMNTEAFF. The gene calls are TRBV5-4 and TRBJ1-1, with 11 bases that match TRBD1. Germline lookup yields CDR1 SGHNT and CDR2 YYREEE (reference sequence). The length of the CDR3 is 16 residues. Trimming removed 3 bases from V and 0 bases from J; junction bases left unmatched: 4.

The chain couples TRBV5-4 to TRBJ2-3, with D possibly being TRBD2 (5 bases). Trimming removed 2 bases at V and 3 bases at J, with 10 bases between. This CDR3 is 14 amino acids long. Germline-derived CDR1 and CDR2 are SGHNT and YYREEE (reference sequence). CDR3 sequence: CASSFGSGTDTQYF. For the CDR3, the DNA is TGTGCCAGCAGCTTCGGGTCGGGAACAGATACGCAGTATTTT.

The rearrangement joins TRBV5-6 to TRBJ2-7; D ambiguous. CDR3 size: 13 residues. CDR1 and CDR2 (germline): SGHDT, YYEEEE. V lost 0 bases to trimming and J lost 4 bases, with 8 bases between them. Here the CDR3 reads CASSLEAGYEQYF. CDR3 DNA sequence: TGTGCCAGCAGCTTGGAGGCCGGGTACGAGCAGTACTTC.